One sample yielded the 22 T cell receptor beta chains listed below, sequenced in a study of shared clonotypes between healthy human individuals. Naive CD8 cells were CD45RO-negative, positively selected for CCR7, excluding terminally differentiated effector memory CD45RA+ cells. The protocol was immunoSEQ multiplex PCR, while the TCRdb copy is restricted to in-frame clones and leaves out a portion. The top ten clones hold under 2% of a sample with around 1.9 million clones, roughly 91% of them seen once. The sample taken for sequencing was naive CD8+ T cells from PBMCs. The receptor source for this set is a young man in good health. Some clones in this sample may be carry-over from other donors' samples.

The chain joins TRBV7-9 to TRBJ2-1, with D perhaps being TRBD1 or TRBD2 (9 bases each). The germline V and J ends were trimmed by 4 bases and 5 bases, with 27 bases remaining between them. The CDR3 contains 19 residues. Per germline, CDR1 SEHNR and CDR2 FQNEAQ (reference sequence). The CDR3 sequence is CASSSWDRDLAGIDNEQFF. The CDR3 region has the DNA TGTGCCAGCAGCTCCTGGGACAGGGATCTAGCGGGAATAGACAATGAGCAGTTCTTC.

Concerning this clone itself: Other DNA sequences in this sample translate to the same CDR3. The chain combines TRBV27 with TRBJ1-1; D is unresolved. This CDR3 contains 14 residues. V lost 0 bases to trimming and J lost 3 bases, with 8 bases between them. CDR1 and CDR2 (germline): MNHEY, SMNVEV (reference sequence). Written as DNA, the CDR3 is TGTGCCAGCAGTTTATCTGGGTTTTACACTGAAGCTTTCTTT. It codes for CASSLSGFYTEAFF.

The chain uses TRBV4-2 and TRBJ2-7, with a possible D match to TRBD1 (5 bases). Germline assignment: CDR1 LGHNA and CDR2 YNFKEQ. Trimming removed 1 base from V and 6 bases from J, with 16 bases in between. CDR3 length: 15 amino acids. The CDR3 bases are TGTGCCAGCAGCCAAGTTAGTGATCTGGGGCGCGAGCAGTACTTC. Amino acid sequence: CASSQVSDLGREQYF.

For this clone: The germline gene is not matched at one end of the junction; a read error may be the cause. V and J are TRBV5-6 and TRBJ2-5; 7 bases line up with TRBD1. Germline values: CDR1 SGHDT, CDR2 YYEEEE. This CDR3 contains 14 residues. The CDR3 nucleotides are TGTGCCAGCGGCTTTGCGGACAGGCAAGAGACCCAGTACTTC. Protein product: CASGFADRQETQYF.

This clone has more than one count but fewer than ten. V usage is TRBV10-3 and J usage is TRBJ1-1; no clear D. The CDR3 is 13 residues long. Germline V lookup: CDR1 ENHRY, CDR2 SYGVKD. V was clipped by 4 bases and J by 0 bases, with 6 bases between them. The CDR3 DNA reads TGTGCCATCAGTGGGCCCTTGAACACTGAAGCTTTCTTT. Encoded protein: CAISGPLNTEAFF.

The CDR3 DNA reads TGTGCCATCAGGGGACAGGGGGCCTACGAGCAGTACTTC. It specifies CAIRGQGAYEQYF. The genes are TRBV10-3 and TRBJ2-7, with 11 bases identical to TRBD1. This CDR3 has 13 amino acids. V shed 6 bases, J shed 2 bases, and the junction held 0 bases outside the gene matches. The germline V gene has CDR1 ENHRY and CDR2 SYGVKD.

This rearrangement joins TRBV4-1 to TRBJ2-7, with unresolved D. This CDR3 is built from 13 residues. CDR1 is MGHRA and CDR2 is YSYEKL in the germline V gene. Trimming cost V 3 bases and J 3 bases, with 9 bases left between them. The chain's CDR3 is CASSQYQSYEQYF. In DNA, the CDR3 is TGCGCCAGCAGCCAGTACCAGAGCTACGAGCAGTACTTC.

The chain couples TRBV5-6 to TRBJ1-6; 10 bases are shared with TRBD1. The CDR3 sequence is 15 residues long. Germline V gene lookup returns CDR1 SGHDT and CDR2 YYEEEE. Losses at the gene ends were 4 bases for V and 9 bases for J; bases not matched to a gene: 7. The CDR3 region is CASSTRDRGGSPLHF. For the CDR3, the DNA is TGTGCCAGCAGCACCCGGGACAGGGGAGGTTCACCCCTCCACTTT.

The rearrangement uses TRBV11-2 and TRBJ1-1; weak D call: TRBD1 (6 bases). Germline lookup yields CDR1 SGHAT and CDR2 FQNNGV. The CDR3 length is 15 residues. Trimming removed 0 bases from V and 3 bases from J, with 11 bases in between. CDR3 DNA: TGTGCCAGCAGCTTAGACCGGCAGGGGTACACTGAAGCTTTCTTT. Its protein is CASSLDRQGYTEAFF. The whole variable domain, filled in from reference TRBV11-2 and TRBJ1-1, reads EAGVAQSPRYKIIEKRQSVAFWCNPISGHATLYWYQQILGQGPKLLIQFQNNGVVDDSQLPKDRFSAERLKGVDSTLKIQPAKLEDSAVYLCASSLDRQGYTEAFFGQGTRLTVV.

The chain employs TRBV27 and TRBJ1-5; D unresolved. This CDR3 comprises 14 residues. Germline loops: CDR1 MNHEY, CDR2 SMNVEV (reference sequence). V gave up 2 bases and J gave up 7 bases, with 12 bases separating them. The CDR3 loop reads CASSLLHNIQPQHF. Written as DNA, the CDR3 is TGTGCCAGCAGTTTACTACATAATATACAGCCCCAGCATTTT.

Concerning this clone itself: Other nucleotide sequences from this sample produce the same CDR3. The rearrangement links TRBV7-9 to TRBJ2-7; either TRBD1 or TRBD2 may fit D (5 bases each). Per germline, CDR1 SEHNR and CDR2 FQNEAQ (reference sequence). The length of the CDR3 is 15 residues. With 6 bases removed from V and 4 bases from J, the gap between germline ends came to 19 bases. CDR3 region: CASSSTGTVRYEQYF. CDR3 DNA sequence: TGTGCCAGCAGTTCCACCGGGACCGTACGGTACGAGCAGTACTTC. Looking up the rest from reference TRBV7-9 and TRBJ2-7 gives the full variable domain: DTGVSQNPRHKITKRGQNVTFRCDPISEHNRLYWYRQTLGQGPEFLTYFQNEAQLEKSRLLSDRFSAERPKGSFSTLEIQRTEQGDSAMYLCASSSTGTVRYEQYFGPGTRLTVT.

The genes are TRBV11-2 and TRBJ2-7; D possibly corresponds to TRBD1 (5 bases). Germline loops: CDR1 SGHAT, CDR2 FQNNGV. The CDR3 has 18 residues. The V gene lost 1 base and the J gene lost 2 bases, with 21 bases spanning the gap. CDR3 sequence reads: CASSLGFAFGALAYEQYF. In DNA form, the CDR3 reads TGTGCCAGCAGCTTAGGGTTTGCGTTTGGGGCCCTGGCCTACGAGCAGTACTTC.

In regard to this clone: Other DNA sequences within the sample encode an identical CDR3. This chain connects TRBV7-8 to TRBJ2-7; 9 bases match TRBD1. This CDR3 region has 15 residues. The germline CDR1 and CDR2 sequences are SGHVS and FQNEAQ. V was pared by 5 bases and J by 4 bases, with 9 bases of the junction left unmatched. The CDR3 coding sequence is TGTGCCAGCAGCCTCTCCGGGACAGGGTTTTACGAGCAGTACTTC. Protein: CASSLSGTGFYEQYF.

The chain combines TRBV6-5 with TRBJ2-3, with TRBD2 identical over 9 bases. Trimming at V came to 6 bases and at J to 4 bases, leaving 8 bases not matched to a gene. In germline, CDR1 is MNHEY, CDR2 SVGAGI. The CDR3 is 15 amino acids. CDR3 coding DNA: TGTGCCAGCAGGCATAGCGGGAGTGGGGCAGATACGCAGTATTTT. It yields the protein CASRHSGSGADTQYF.

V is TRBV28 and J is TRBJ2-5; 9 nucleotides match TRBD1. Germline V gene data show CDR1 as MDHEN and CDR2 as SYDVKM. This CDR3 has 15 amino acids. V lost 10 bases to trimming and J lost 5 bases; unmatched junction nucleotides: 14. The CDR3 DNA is TGTGCCACCCGGACGGACAGGGGATCCGCCGAGACCCAGTACTTC. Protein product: CATRTDRGSAETQYF.

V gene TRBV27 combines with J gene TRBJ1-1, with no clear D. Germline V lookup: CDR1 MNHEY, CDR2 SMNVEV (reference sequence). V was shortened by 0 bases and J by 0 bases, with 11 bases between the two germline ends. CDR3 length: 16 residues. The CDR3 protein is CASSLSPWTVNTEAFF. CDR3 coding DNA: TGTGCCAGCAGTTTATCCCCTTGGACTGTGAACACTGAAGCTTTCTTT.

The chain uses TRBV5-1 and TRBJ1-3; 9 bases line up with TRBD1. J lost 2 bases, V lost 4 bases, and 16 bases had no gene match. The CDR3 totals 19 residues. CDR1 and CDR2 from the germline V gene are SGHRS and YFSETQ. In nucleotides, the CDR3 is TGCGCCAGCAGCCAAGGACAGGGGACTCCTGAAGTCGCTGGAAACACCATATATTTT. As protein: CASSQGQGTPEVAGNTIYF.

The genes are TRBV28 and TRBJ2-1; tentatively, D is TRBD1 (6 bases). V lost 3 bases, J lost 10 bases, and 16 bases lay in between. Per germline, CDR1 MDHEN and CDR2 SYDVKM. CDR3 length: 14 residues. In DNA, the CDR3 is TGTGCCAGCAGTTTTCTCCGAGGGGGATACGAGCAGTTCTTC. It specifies CASSFLRGGYEQFF.

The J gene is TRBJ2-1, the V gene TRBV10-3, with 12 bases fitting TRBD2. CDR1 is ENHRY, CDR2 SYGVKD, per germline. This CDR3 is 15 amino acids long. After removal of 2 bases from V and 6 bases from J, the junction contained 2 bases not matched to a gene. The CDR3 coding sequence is TGTGCCATCAGTGAGGGACTAGCGGGAACCAATGAGCAGTTCTTC. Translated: CAISEGLAGTNEQFF.

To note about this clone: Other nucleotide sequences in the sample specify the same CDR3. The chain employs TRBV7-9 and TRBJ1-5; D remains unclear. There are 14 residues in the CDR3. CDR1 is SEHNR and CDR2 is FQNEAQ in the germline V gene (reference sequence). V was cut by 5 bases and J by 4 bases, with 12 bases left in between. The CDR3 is CASSPRGGNQPQHF. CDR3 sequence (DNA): TGTGCCAGCAGCCCTCGAGGTGGAAATCAGCCCCAGCATTTT.

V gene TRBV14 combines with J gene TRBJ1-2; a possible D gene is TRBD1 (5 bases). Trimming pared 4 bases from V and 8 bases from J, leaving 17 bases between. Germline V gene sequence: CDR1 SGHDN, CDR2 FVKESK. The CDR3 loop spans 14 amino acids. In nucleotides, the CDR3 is TGTGCCAGCAGCCCCCGGTTTGGTACAGGCGGCTACACCTTC. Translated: CASSPRFGTGGYTF.

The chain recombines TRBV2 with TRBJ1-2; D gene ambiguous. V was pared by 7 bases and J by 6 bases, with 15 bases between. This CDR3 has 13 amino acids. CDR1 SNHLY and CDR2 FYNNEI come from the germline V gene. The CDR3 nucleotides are TGTGCCAGCACCCTAAGGGCGAAGAATGGCTACACCTTC. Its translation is CASTLRAKNGYTF. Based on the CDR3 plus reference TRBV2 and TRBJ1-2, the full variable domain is EPEVTQTPSHQVTQMGQEVILRCVPISNHLYFYWYRQILGQKVEFLVSFYNNEISEKSEIFDDQFSVERPDGSNFTLKIRSTKLEDSAMYFCASTLRAKNGYTFGSGTRLTVV.